The T cell receptor (beta chain) described here comes from a study of Ad26.COV2.S vaccination and SARS-CoV-2 variants. Study as a whole: Administration of Ad26.COV2.S was intramuscular, either once or twice 56 days apart. Study-wide points: Greater spike-specific TCR breadth was seen in vaccine recipients than in placebo recipients.

Treatment defined: over 15 received Ad26.COV2.S at low or high dose, single or two shots; five or six received placebo; per-sample allocation not given. Sampling was performed 63 days after the first vaccine or placebo injection. Here immunoSEQ multiplex PCR was the method, and the copy in TCRdb shows in-frame clones only, minus some. The sample lists 200,000 to 300,000 clones, 88% occurring once. V shed 6 bases and J shed 7 bases, with 16 bases lying between them. This CDR3 region has 13 residues. CDR1 and CDR2 from the germline V gene are MDHEN and SYDVKM. Points on this clone: The antigen is not known.

The material was peripheral blood, obtained in a trial of Ad26.COV2.S vaccine versus placebo. The source is a person between 18 and 59 years old who received the Ad26.COV2.S COVID-19 vaccine or a placebo. This chain joins TRBV28 and TRBJ2-7, with D possibly matching TRBD1 (7 bases). The DNA of the CDR3 is TGTGCCAGCAGCGCAGGGGGGCTACCTGAGCAGTACTTC. This gives the protein CASSAGGLPEQYF. The full variable domain, with the rest looked up from reference TRBV28 and TRBJ2-7, is DVKVTQSSRYLVKRTGEKVFLECVQDMDHENMFWYRQDPGLGLRLIYFSYDVKMKEKGDIPEGYSVSREKKERFSLILESASTNQTSMYLCASSAGGLPEQYFGPGTRLTVT.